The 2 T cell receptor beta chains reported below all come from one sample, sequenced in a study of T cells in Graves' hyperthyroidism and ophthalmopathy (dated by TCRdb to about 2019). Library preparation used multiplex PCR. Sequencing instrument: Illumina HiSeq 2000. The TCR beta CDR3 regions were amplified from the RNA transcripts. For the first round of RT-PCR on the TCR CDR3, the HTBI primer set was used together with the Qiagen OneStep RT-PCR kit. Clones were called with MiXCR by TCRdb after fastp trimmed the public reads at Q25, and only in-frame beta chains were retained. Every entry covers one CDR3 protein and lists the most common genes and DNA from its rows. For this sample there are 300,000 to 350,000 distinct CDR3 sequences; about a sixth appear just once. The leading ten clones occupy around 15% of the sample. Source material: blood. These receptors were obtained from a woman in her thirties or forties with Graves' ophthalmopathy.

This clonotype has a count of ten or more. The V gene is TRBV5-1, the J gene TRBJ1-1; D gene ambiguous. Germline CDR1 reads SGHRS; CDR2 reads YFSETQ. There are 13 residues in the CDR3. Deletions cut 0 bases from V and 6 bases from J, with 9 bases between. The CDR3 is CASSLAFNAEAFF. CDR3 DNA sequence: TGCGCCAGCAGCTTGGCCTTCAACGCTGAAGCTTTCTTT.

Ten or more counts support this clonotype. The chain couples TRBV20-1 to TRBJ2-5, with 11 bases that match TRBD1. Germline loops: CDR1 DFQATT, CDR2 SNEGSKA (reference sequence). CDR3 length: 15 amino acids. After removal of 0 bases from V and 2 bases from J, the junction contained 2 bases not matched to a gene. The CDR3 DNA reads TGCAGTGCTAGAGATCGGGACAGGGGGCAAGAGACCCAGTACTTC. Its translation: CSARDRDRGQETQYF.